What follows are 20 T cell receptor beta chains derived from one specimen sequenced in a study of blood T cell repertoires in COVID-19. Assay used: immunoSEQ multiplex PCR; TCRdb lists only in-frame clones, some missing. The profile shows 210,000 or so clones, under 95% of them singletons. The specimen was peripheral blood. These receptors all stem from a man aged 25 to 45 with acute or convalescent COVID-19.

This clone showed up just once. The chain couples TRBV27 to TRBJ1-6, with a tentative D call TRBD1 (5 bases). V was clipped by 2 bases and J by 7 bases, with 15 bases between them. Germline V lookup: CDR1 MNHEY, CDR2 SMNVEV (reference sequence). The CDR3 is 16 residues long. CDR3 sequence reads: CASSLEGTTRNSPLHF. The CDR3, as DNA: TGTGCCAGCAGTTTAGAAGGGACTACAAGGAATTCACCCCTCCACTTT.

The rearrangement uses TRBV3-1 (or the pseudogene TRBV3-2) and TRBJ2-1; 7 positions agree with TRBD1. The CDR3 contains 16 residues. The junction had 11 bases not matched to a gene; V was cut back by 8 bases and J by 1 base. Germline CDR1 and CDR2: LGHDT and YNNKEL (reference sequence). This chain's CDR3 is CASQLLGGASYNEQFF. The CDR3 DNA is TGTGCCAGCCAGCTGCTAGGGGGCGCTTCCTACAATGAGCAGTTCTTC.

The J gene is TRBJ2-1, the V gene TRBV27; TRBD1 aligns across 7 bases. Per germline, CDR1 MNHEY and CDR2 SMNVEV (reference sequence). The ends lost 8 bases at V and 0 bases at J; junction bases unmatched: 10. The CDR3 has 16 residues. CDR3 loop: CASSRQGESSYNEQFF. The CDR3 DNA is TGTGCCAGCTCAAGACAGGGCGAAAGCTCCTACAATGAGCAGTTCTTC.

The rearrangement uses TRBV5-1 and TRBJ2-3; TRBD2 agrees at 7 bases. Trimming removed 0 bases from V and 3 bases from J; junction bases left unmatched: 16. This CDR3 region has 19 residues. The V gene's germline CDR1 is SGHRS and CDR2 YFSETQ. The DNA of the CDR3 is TGCGCCAGCAGCTTGGCCTTTCTGCGGCGGGAGTTCGTGACAGATACGCAGTATTTT. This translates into CASSLAFLRREFVTDTQYF.

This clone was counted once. DNA of the CDR3: TGTGCCAGCAGTGAAAGAGGGGGAGCCAAAAACATTCAGTACTTC. Its protein product is CASSERGGAKNIQYF. This chain uses TRBV6-1 with TRBJ2-4; weak D call: TRBD1 (6 bases). This CDR3 has 15 residues. Germline-derived CDR1 and CDR2 are MNHNS and SASEGT. V dropped 2 bases and J dropped 0 bases, with 8 bases sitting between them.

The CDR3 DNA sequence: TGTGCCAGCAGCAATAGGGACAGGGGAGCCACAGATACGCAGTATTTT. Translating it yields CASSNRDRGATDTQYF. This chain links TRBV21-1 with TRBJ2-3; TRBD1, as called in the table, went unchecked against the DNA. TRBV21-1 is designated a pseudogene. The CDR3 has 16 residues.

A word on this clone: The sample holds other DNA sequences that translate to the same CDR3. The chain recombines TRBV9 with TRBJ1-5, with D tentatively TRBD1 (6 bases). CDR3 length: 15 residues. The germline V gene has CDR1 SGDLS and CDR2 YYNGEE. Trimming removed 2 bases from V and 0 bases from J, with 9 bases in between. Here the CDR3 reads CASSVTGYSNQPQHF. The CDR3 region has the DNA TGTGCCAGCAGCGTTACAGGGTATAGCAATCAGCCCCAGCATTTT.

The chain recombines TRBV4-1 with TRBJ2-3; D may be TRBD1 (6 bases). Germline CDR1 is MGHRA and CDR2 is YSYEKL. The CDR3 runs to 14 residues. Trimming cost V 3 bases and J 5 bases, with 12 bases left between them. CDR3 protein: CASSHPRGRDTQYF. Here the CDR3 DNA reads TGCGCCAGCAGCCATCCCAGGGGCAGAGATACGCAGTATTTT.

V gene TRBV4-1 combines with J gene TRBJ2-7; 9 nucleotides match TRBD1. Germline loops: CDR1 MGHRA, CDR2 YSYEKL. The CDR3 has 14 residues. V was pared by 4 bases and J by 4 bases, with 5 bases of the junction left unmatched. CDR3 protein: CASSPQGAGYEQYF. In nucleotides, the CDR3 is TGCGCCAGCAGCCCACAGGGGGCCGGGTACGAGCAGTACTTC.

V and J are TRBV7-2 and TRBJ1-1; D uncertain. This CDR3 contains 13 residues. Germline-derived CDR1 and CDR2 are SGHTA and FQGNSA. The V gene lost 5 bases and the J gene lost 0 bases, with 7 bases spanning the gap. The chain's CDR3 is CASSQQVNTEAFF. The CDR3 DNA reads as TGTGCCAGCAGCCAACAAGTGAACACTGAAGCTTTCTTT.

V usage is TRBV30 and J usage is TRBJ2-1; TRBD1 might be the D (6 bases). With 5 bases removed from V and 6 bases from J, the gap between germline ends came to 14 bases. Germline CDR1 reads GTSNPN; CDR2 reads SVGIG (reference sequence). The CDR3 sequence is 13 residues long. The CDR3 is CAWERRRGNEQFF. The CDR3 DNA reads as TGTGCCTGGGAGCGTCGCAGGGGCAATGAGCAGTTCTTC.

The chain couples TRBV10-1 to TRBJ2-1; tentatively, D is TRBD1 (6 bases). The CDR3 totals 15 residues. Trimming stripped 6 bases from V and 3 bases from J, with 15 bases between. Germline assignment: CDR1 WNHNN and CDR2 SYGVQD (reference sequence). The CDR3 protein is CASSSTQGYYNEQFF. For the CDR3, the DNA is TGCGCCAGCAGCAGTACTCAGGGGTACTACAATGAGCAGTTCTTC.

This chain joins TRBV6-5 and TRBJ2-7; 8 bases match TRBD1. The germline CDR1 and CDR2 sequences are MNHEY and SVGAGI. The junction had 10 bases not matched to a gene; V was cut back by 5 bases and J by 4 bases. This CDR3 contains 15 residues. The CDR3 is CASSREGTGIYEQYF. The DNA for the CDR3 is TGTGCCAGCAGTAGGGAAGGGACAGGAATATACGAGCAGTACTTC.

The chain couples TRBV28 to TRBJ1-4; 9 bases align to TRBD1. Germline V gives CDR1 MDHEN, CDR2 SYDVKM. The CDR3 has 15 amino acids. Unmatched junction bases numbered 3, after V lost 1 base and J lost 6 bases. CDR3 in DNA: TGTGCCAGCAGTTTATACGGGACAGGGCATGAAAAACTGTTTTTT. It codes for CASSLYGTGHEKLFF.

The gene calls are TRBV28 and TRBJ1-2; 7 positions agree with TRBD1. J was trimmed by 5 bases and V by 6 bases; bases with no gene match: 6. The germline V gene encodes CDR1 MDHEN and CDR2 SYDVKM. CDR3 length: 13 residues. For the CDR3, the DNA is TGTGCCAGCAGGGGACAGCTTAATTATGGCTACACCTTC. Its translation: CASRGQLNYGYTF.

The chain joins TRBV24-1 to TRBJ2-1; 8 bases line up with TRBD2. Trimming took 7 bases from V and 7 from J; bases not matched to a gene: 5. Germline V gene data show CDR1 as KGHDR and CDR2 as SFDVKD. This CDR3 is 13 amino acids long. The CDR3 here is CATRSSGANEQFF. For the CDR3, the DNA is TGTGCCACCAGGAGTAGCGGGGCTAATGAGCAGTTCTTC.

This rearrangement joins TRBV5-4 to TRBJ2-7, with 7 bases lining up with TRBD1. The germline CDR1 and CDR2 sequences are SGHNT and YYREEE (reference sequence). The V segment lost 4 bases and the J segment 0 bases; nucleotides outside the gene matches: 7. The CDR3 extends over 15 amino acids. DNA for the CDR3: TGTGCCAGCAGCCGCCCCGGGACAGACTCCTACGAGCAGTACTTC. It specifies CASSRPGTDSYEQYF.

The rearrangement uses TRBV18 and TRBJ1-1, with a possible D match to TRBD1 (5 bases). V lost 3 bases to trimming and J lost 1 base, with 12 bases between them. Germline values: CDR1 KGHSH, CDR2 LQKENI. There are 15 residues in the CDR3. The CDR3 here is CASSPLGLTNTEAFF. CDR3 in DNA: TGTGCCAGCTCACCGCTGGGACTTACGAACACTGAAGCTTTCTTT.

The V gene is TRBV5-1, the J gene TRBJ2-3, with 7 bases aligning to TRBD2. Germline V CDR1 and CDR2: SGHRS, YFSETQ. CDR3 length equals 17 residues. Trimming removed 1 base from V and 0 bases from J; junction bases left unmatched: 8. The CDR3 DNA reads TGCGCCAGCAGCTTGTCAGGCTCTAGCGGTAGCACAGATACGCAGTATTTT. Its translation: CASSLSGSSGSTDTQYF.

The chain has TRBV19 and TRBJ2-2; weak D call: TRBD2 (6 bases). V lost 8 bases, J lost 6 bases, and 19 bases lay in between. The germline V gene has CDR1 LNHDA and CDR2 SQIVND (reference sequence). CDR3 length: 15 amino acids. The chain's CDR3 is CASRDSRRGAGELFF. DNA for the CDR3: TGTGCCAGTCGGGACTCTCGAAGAGGGGCCGGGGAGCTGTTTTTT.